What follows are 22 T cell receptor beta chains derived from one specimen sequenced in a study of blood T cells in healthy people across ages. A sample-barcoded 5' primer and a J-beta primer mix were used in a second PCR of about 7 to 12 cycles. TCRdb ran MiXCR on the 5' RACE reads and lists one entry per CDR3 protein. The top ten hold more than 2% of the sample, which has over 1.5 million distinct CDR3 sequences, approximately 50% seen once. The sample taken for sequencing was blood. Every receptor here comes from a woman aged 40 to 55 in good health.

This rearrangement joins TRBV14 to TRBJ2-5; D is possibly TRBD2 (5 bases). The CDR3 totals 13 residues. Per germline, CDR1 SGHDN and CDR2 FVKESK. The V gene lost 1 base and the J gene lost 12 bases, with 15 bases spanning the gap. This CDR3 is CASSQVSGSLEYF. The CDR3 DNA follows: TGTGCCAGCAGCCAAGTGTCTGGTTCACTAGAGTACTTC.

Here the CDR3 DNA reads TGTGCCAGTCCAGGGACATCGAACACTGAAGCTTTCTTT. This gives the protein CASPGTSNTEAFF. The chain couples TRBV7-9 to TRBJ1-1; D is perhaps TRBD1 (6 bases). Germline values: CDR1 SEHNR, CDR2 FQNEAQ (reference sequence). V lost 9 bases and J lost 1, with 12 bases in between. This CDR3 is 13 amino acids long.

The chain employs TRBV6-2 or TRBV6-3 and TRBJ1-2; D is uncertain. Per germline, CDR1 MNHEY and CDR2 SVGEGT. The length of the CDR3 is 13 residues. Trimming cost V 5 bases and J 0 bases, with 7 bases left between them. CDR3 sequence: CASSPSSNYGYTF. Written as DNA, the CDR3 is TGTGCCAGCAGTCCCTCCTCTAACTATGGCTACACCTTC.

The genes are TRBV28 and TRBJ1-2; D not resolved. The CDR3 has 15 amino acids. Trimming cost V 4 bases and J 0 bases, with 12 bases left between them. CDR1 MDHEN and CDR2 SYDVKM come from the germline V gene. CDR3 loop: CASSSGPAPNYGYTF. The CDR3, as DNA: TGTGCCAGCAGTTCCGGGCCGGCGCCTAACTATGGCTACACCTTC.

This clonotype was picked up a small number of times. The chain couples TRBV27 to TRBJ2-5, with D tentatively TRBD1 or TRBD2 (5 bases each). Germline V lookup: CDR1 MNHEY, CDR2 SMNVEV (reference sequence). This CDR3 contains 18 residues. Trimming removed 3 bases from V and 4 bases from J, with 24 bases in between. CDR3: CASSFSSVGAGRGETQYF. Here the CDR3 DNA reads TGTGCCAGCAGTTTTTCTTCCGTTGGGGCAGGTCGGGGAGAGACCCAGTACTTC.

J is TRBJ1-2 and V is TRBV12-3 or TRBV12-4, with D tentatively TRBD1 (5 bases). The CDR3 runs 13 residues. V shed 3 bases and J shed 4 bases, with 9 bases lying between them. The CDR3 loop reads CASSFDSLYGYTF. The CDR3 DNA reads as TGTGCCAGCAGTTTTGACAGCCTCTATGGCTACACCTTC.

This clonotype came up a few times. The rearrangement links TRBV7-9 to TRBJ1-1; D ambiguous. Trimming shortened V by 1 base and J by 8 bases, and 8 bases separated the two germline ends. The germline CDR1 and CDR2 sequences are SEHNR and FQNEAQ (reference sequence). The CDR3 length is 12 residues. CDR3 amino acids: CASSLVVGEAFF. The CDR3 DNA reads TGTGCCAGCAGCTTAGTCGTGGGGGAAGCTTTCTTT.

J is TRBJ1-6 and V is TRBV5-5; the D is unclear. The CDR3 is 15 amino acids. Between the trimmed V and J ends, which lost 2 bases and 9 bases, there was a span of 15 bases. Germline CDR1 SGHKS, CDR2 YYEKEE (reference sequence). CDR3 region: CASSFAKEISSPLHF. CDR3 sequence (DNA): TGTGCCAGCAGCTTCGCGAAGGAAATATCTTCACCCCTCCACTTT.

The V call is TRBV10-3, the J call TRBJ2-1; weak D call: TRBD2 (7 bases). Germline CDR1 is ENHRY and CDR2 is SYGVKD. The CDR3 is made up of 12 amino acids. Trimming shortened V by 11 bases and J by 8 bases, and 16 bases separated the two germline ends. As DNA, the CDR3 is TGTGCCTTAGGGGGGGCCTGGGATGAGCAGTTCTTC. Its translation is CALGGAWDEQFF.

This clonotype showed up just once. As DNA, the CDR3 is TGTGCCGAGGAGGGGCAAACTAGCACAGATACGCAGTATTTT. It encodes CAEEGQTSTDTQYF. The genes are TRBV7-9 and TRBJ2-3; D possibly corresponds to TRBD2 (6 bases). The CDR3 loop spans 14 amino acids. Trimming pared 11 bases from V and 0 bases from J, leaving 15 bases between. From germline, CDR1 is SEHNR and CDR2 FQNEAQ (reference sequence).

The chain recombines TRBV6-2 or TRBV6-3 with TRBJ2-3; the match to TRBD1 covers 10 bases. Unmatched junction bases numbered 8, after V lost 7 bases and J lost 13 bases. Germline lookup yields CDR1 MNHEY and CDR2 SVGEGT. The CDR3 contains 12 residues. The CDR3 DNA reads as TGTGCCAGCATTAGAGACAGGGGGCCAAAGTATTTT. Protein: CASIRDRGPKYF.

The rearrangement joins TRBV20-1 to TRBJ1-4; a possible D gene is TRBD1 (6 bases). CDR1 and CDR2 (germline): DFQATT, SNEGSKA (reference sequence). V was cut by 3 bases and J by 8 bases, with 19 bases left in between. The CDR3 loop spans 15 amino acids. The DNA for the CDR3 is TGCAGTGCTAGTGTCCCGGGGGGCGCTTGGGAAAAACTGTTTTTT. This codes for CSASVPGGAWEKLFF.

The chain combines TRBV27 with TRBJ1-2, with D hard to call. The CDR3 loop spans 17 amino acids. The V gene lost 4 bases and the J gene lost 7 bases, with 25 bases spanning the gap. CDR1 MNHEY and CDR2 SMNVEV come from the germline V gene (reference sequence). In DNA, the CDR3 is TGTGCCAGCAGTTCTACCCCAAAAGGCCGGGTTCGGAGTGGCTACACCTTC. This codes for CASSSTPKGRVRSGYTF.

The CDR3: CATSGQESSYNEQFF. CDR3 in DNA: TGTGCCACCAGTGGGCAGGAGAGCTCCTACAATGAGCAGTTCTTC. The chain uses TRBV24-1 and TRBJ2-1; D not certain. Trimming took 5 bases from V and 0 from J, leaving 10 bases between them. The CDR3 runs 15 residues. The germline gives CDR1 KGHDR, CDR2 SFDVKD.

The chain couples TRBV20-1 to TRBJ2-1; 13 nucleotides line up with TRBD2. Looked up from germline, CDR1 is DFQATT and CDR2 is SNEGSKA (reference sequence). This CDR3 region has 15 residues. The V and J ends lost 4 bases and 4 bases, in that order; junction bases with no gene match: 4. The CDR3 loop is CSAIGLAGVYNEQFF. The CDR3 region has the DNA TGCAGTGCTATCGGACTAGCGGGGGTGTACAATGAGCAGTTCTTC.

About this clonotype: The junction and the germline gene differ at one end; a read error may be behind it. J is TRBJ2-7 and V is TRBV3-1, with 10 bases fitting TRBD2. Per the germline V gene, CDR1 is LGHDT and CDR2 is YNNKEL (reference sequence). The CDR3 is made up of 17 amino acids. CDR3: CASSQDPAGGNFDERYF. The CDR3 nucleotides are TGTGCCAGCAGCCAAGATCCAGCGGGGGGGAATTTCGACGAGCGGTACTTC.

The chain couples TRBV4-3 to TRBJ2-7; maybe TRBD2 (6 bases). This CDR3 region has 16 residues. V lost 4 bases and J lost 7, with 23 bases in between. Germline V gene sequence: CDR1 LGHNA, CDR2 YSLEER. The CDR3 sequence is CASSLPGVAVFWEQYF. For the CDR3, the DNA is TGCGCCAGCAGCCTACCCGGAGTAGCGGTTTTTTGGGAGCAGTACTTC.

The rearrangement uses TRBV9 and TRBJ2-5; 7 nucleotides align to TRBD2. Germline CDR1 SGDLS, CDR2 YYNGEE. After removal of 4 bases from V and 1 base from J, the junction contained 4 bases not matched to a gene. This CDR3 spans 14 amino acids. The CDR3 reads CASSTGLGQETQYF. The CDR3 nucleotides are TGTGCCAGCAGCACCGGACTAGGCCAAGAGACCCAGTACTTC.

The chain links TRBV20-1 to TRBJ2-7, with D perhaps matching TRBD2 (5 bases). V gave up 4 bases and J gave up 0 bases, with 10 bases separating them. CDR3 length: 13 residues. Germline V CDR1 and CDR2: DFQATT, SNEGSKA (reference sequence). The CDR3 DNA reads TGCAGTGCTACACTTGAGGGCTCCTACGAGCAGTACTTC. Its translation: CSATLEGSYEQYF.

The chain carries TRBV7-2 and TRBJ2-3, with D uncertain. The CDR3 consists of 15 residues. CDR1 and CDR2 (germline): SGHTA, FQGNSA. The V end lost 4 bases, the J end lost 1 base, and 12 bases lay between the germline ends. The CDR3 region is CASSSHSPGTDTQYF. The CDR3 nucleotides read TGTGCCAGCAGCTCCCATTCCCCGGGCACAGATACGCAGTATTTT. The whole variable domain, filled in from reference TRBV7-2 and TRBJ2-3, reads GAGVSQSPSNKVTEKGKDVELRCDPISGHTALYWYRQSLGQGLEFLIYFQGNSAPDKSGLPSDRFSAERTGGSVSTLTIQRTQQEDSAVYLCASSSHSPGTDTQYFGPGTRLTVL.

This clonotype was seen more than once but under ten times. The chain couples TRBV4-2 to TRBJ1-2, with D unresolved. There are 17 residues in the CDR3. The V gene's germline CDR1 is LGHNA and CDR2 YNFKEQ. V was shortened by 0 bases and J by 4 bases, with 18 bases between the two germline ends. The CDR3 nucleotides are TGTGCCAGCAGCCAAGATGTCGGGATCGCCATGCCCTATGGCTACACCTTC. Its protein is CASSQDVGIAMPYGYTF.

This clonotype was picked up many times. The J gene is TRBJ2-7, the V gene TRBV7-2, with D possibly TRBD1 on 6 matching bases. With 7 bases removed from V and 2 bases from J, the gap between germline ends came to 15 bases. This CDR3 contains 14 residues. The germline V gene has CDR1 SGHTA and CDR2 FQGNSA. CDR3 nucleotide sequence: TGTGCCAGCACAAAGGGACACGAAGCCTACGAGCAGTACTTC. This codes for CASTKGHEAYEQYF.